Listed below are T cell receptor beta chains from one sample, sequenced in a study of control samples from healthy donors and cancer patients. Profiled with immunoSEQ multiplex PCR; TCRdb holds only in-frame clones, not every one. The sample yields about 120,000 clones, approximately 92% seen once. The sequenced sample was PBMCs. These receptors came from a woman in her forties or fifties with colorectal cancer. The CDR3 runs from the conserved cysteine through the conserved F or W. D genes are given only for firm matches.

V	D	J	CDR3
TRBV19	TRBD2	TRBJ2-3	CASSPARLAGGQQQYF
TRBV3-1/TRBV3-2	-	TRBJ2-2	CASSQERGTTVSNTGELFF
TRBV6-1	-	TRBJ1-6	CASSEVRGSSYNSPLHF
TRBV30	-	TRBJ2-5	CAWAPGQETQYF
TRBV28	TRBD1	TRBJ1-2	CASSLRGPFYGYTF
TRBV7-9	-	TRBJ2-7	CASRGAEGSYEQYF
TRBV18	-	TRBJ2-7	CASSQGLAVQYF
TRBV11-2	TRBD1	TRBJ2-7	CASSPGQGARYEQYF
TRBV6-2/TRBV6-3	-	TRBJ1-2	CASSGGASYGYTF
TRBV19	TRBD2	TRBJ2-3	CASSIGLAGGSTDTQYF
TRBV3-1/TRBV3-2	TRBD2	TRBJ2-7	CASSLGLAGVGEQYF
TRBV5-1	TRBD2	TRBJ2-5	CASSQTSGGQETQYF
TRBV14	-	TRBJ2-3	CASTLGGVITDTQYF
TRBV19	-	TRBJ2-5	CASSPLGNQQETQYF
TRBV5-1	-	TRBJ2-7	CASSLDAGEGSGQYF
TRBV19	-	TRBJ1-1	CASSIVLNTEAFF
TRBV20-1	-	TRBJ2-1	CSASRGEGNEQFF
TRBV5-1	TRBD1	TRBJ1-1	CASSWGTGQFNTEAFF
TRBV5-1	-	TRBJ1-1	CASSLSGARITEAFF
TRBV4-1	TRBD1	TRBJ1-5	CASSQTGAGQPQHF
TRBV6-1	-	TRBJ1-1	CASSERVGYSNTEAFF
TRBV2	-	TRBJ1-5	CASSDTPRYSNQPQHF
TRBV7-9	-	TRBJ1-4	CASSPYGGQTNEKLFF
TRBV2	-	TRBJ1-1	CASSGDTGEAFF
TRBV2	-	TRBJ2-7	CASSYVPYEQYF
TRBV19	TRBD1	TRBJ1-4	CASSLDRGENEKLFF
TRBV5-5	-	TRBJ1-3	CASSLETSGNTIYF
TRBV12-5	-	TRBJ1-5	CASGLEANQPQHF
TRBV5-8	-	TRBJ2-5	CASSLGLGDQETQYF
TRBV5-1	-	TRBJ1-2	CASSLDRAGGYGYTF
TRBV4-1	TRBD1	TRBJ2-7	CASSHERGQGASEQYF
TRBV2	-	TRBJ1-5	CASTPTSTSNQPQHF
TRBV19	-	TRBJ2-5	CASSIGGAGEETQYF
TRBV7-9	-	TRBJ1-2	CASSLGPGGLYGYTF
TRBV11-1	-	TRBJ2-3	CASSSQIPTDTQYF
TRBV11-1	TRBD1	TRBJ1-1	CASSFLTGLNTEAFF
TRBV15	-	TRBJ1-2	CATSRAANYGYTF
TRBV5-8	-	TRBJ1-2	CASSFGGNYGYTF
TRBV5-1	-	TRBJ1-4	CASSPGATNEKLFF
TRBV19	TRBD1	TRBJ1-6	CASSAHPGGDSPLHF